This paragraph reports one TCR beta chain. TCRdb's copy holds only in-frame clones and misses some; the assay was immunoSEQ multiplex PCR. The sample has 41,000 or so clones, approximately 90% seen once; the top ten hold about 7%. The data were obtained in a study of T cell changes during pregnancy in multiple sclerosis. The V gene's germline CDR1 is PRHDT and CDR2 FYEKMQ (reference sequence). Trimming removed 0 bases at V and 5 bases at J, with 10 bases between. The CDR3 is made up of 14 amino acids. This sequence was found in a female donor with multiple sclerosis, enrolled in a pregnancy study. Specimen: CD8+ T cells from peripheral blood mononuclear cells, collected in the third trimester of pregnancy. This sequence joins TRBV13 and TRBJ2-5, with D unresolved. The CDR3 loop reads CASSLGEPGETQYF. CDR3 nucleotides: TGTGCCAGCAGCTTAGGGGAGCCTGGGGAGACCCAGTACTTC.